Ten or more counts support the clone carrying this T cell receptor (beta chain). The antigen is undetermined. The sample is drawn from a study of T cell repertoires in cytomegalovirus infection. Study background: CMV epitopes, recently identified HLA-C-restricted and well-studied HLA-B-restricted, were used. A matching HLA type, together with CMV infection, was signaled by public TCR beta signatures.

The CDR3 totals 14 residues. V was clipped by 5 bases and J by 6 bases; unmatched bases: 6. TCRdb reprocessed the reads with MiXCR, giving one entry per CDR3 protein. The table has approximately 120,000 distinct CDR3 sequences, approximately 28% seen once. Study-level points and caveats: There were HLA-C-restricted CMV-specific TCR beta clonotypes dominating the ex vivo response. Summed frequency of shared TCR beta families picked out CMV carriers who also had the relevant HLA.

The rearrangement joins TRBV12-3 or TRBV12-4 to TRBJ1-5; TRBD1 matches at 8 bases. This TCR came from a human donor in good health (CMV status not recorded). Some clones in this sample may be carry-over from other donors' samples. The sequences come from CD8+ T cells from cultured PBMCs, collected from culture after CMV antigen stimulation. CDR3 protein: CASSPDRVGQPQHF. The CDR3 DNA is TGTGCCAGCAGTCCGGACAGGGTTGGTCAGCCCCAGCATTTT.